Included here is one T cell receptor beta chain sequence, with context. Antigen unknown. Between the trimmed V and J ends, which lost 2 bases and 0 bases, there was a span of 8 bases. CDR1 and CDR2 (germline): SGHVS, FQNEAQ. This CDR3 is 15 amino acids long. Sequenced by immunoSEQ multiplex PCR; TCRdb stores in-frame clones only, minus some. The profile shows fewer than 500,000 clones, roughly 87% of them singletons. These data come from a study of Ad26.COV2.S vaccination and SARS-CoV-2 variants. Study-level background: The COV1001 Ad26.COV2.S trial arm included the donor. Regarding the study as a whole: Considerable breadth of spike-specific CD8+ and CD4+ T cell responses has reportedly been documented following vaccination.

Specified treatment: 19 received Ad26.COV2.S at low or high dose, single or two shots; about 5 received placebo; per-sample allocation not given. Day 63 following the first vaccine or placebo injection was when the samples were taken. Whoever gave the sample was an adult aged 18-55 years in Boston. An Ad26 vector expressing Wuhan-strain SARS-CoV-2 spike served as the vaccine. The chain links TRBV7-8 to TRBJ2-1, with a weak D call TRBD2 (6 bases). Sequenced here: peripheral blood, sampled in a trial of Ad26.COV2.S vaccine versus placebo. The clonotype comes from a person between 18 and 60 years old who received the Ad26.COV2.S COVID-19 vaccine or a placebo. Here the CDR3 reads CASSLWGDSYNEQFF. CDR3 DNA sequence: TGTGCCAGCAGCTTATGGGGGGACTCCTACAATGAGCAGTTCTTC.